Below are 29 T cell receptor beta chains sequenced from a single sample in a study of blood T cell repertoires in COVID-19. The assay was immunoSEQ multiplex PCR, and TCRdb's table has in-frame clones only and misses some. Of some 160,000 clones listed, approximately 91% are singletons. Specimen: peripheral blood. All receptors derive from a man younger than 35 with COVID-19, enrolled during active disease.

The gene calls are TRBV27 and TRBJ2-1; 9 bases map to TRBD1. The CDR3 length is 16 residues. CDR1 and CDR2 from the germline V gene are MNHEY and SMNVEV (reference sequence). With V trimmed by 5 bases and J by 11 bases, 16 bases remained unmatched. CDR3 bases: TGTGCCAGCAGTACCCTGGGACAGGGAAATACAATGAAGCAGTTCTTC. Its translation is CASSTLGQGNTMKQFF.

The rearrangement links TRBV11-2 to TRBJ1-5, with D tentatively TRBD1 (5 bases). The V end was cut by 5 bases, the J end by 6 bases, with 20 bases between. The CDR3 has 16 amino acids. CDR1 SGHAT and CDR2 FQNNGV come from the germline V gene. The CDR3 coding sequence is TGTGCCAGCAGCCTAGGACAACCCTACGCTGGTCAGCCCCAGCATTTT. Translation gives CASSLGQPYAGQPQHF.

V is TRBV24-1 and J is TRBJ2-2; 8 bases fit TRBD1. V shed 9 bases and J 3 bases; nucleotides not matched to a gene: 5. Germline V gene lookup returns CDR1 KGHDR and CDR2 SFDVKD. This CDR3 has 14 residues. The CDR3 DNA reads TGTGCCACCCTGGGACAGGAGGACACCGGGGAGCTGTTTTTT. Residues: CATLGQEDTGELFF.

The chain is built from TRBV4-1 and TRBJ2-5; D remains ambiguous. The CDR3 extends over 13 amino acids. V was trimmed by 1 base and J by 5 bases, leaving 8 bases between them. CDR1 is MGHRA and CDR2 is YSYEKL in the germline V gene. CDR3 DNA: TGCGCCAGCAGCCAAGTGTTCTTGGAGACCCAGTACTTC. It is translated as CASSQVFLETQYF.

This clone occurred once. V is TRBV10-3 and J is TRBJ2-7; 9 bases agree with TRBD2. Germline-derived CDR1 and CDR2 are ENHRY and SYGVKD. The CDR3 totals 13 residues. The junction had 4 bases not matched to a gene; V was cut back by 8 bases and J by 2 bases. In nucleotides, the CDR3 is TGTGCCATCCGGACTAGCGACACCTACGAGCAGTACTTC. This sequence encodes CAIRTSDTYEQYF.

The rearrangement uses TRBV28 and TRBJ2-3, with D possibly being TRBD2 (6 bases). The CDR3 contains 18 residues. Germline V CDR1 and CDR2: MDHEN, SYDVKM. V lost 1 base to trimming and J lost 3 bases, with 20 bases between them. The DNA for the CDR3 is TGTGCCAGCAGTTTATTTTTAGCGGAGGAAGGGGATACAGATACGCAGTATTTT. Amino acids: CASSLFLAEEGDTDTQYF. Full variable domain (remainder filled in from reference TRBV28 and TRBJ2-3): DVKVTQSSRYLVKRTGEKVFLECVQDMDHENMFWYRQDPGLGLRLIYFSYDVKMKEKGDIPEGYSVSREKKERFSLILESASTNQTSMYLCASSLFLAEEGDTDTQYFGPGTRLTVL.

This chain connects TRBV2 to TRBJ2-7; 8 nucleotides agree with TRBD1. The V segment lost 5 bases and the J segment 6 bases; nucleotides outside the gene matches: 3. The CDR3 consists of 12 residues. CDR1 is SNHLY and CDR2 is FYNNEI in the germline V gene. CDR3 coding DNA: TGTGCCAGCAGTAGGACAGGGATCGAGCAGTACTTC. Residues: CASSRTGIEQYF. The full variable domain, its missing parts supplied by reference TRBV2 and TRBJ2-7, is EPEVTQTPSHQVTQMGQEVILRCVPISNHLYFYWYRQILGQKVEFLVSFYNNEISEKSEIFDDQFSVERPDGSNFTLKIRSTKLEDSAMYFCASSRTGIEQYFGPGTRLTVT.

This sequence joins TRBV19 and TRBJ2-7, with 9 bases fitting TRBD1. The CDR3 spans 14 residues. V was clipped by 10 bases and J by 1 base; unmatched bases: 8. Germline-derived CDR1 and CDR2 are LNHDA and SQIVND (reference sequence). The CDR3 is CATQDRGRSYEQYF. In DNA form, the CDR3 reads TGTGCCACCCAGGACAGGGGCCGGTCCTACGAGCAGTACTTC. Supplemented by reference TRBV19 and TRBJ2-7, the full variable domain reads DGGITQSPKYLFRKEGQNVTLSCEQNLNHDAMYWYRQDPGQGLRLIYYSQIVNDFQKGDIAEGYSVSREKKESFPLTVTSAQKNPTAFYLCATQDRGRSYEQYFGPGTRLTVT.

The chain carries TRBV7-9 and TRBJ2-7; 7 bases line up with TRBD1. The CDR3 loop spans 15 amino acids. Germline CDR1 reads SEHNR; CDR2 reads FQNEAQ (reference sequence). V lost 5 bases to trimming and J lost 7 bases; unmatched junction nucleotides: 14. Here the CDR3 reads CASSTPGQHGREQYF. CDR3 bases: TGTGCCAGCAGCACCCCGGGACAGCACGGCCGGGAGCAGTACTTC.

The genes are TRBV4-1 and TRBJ1-5; TRBD1 is a possible D gene (6 bases). V lost 2 bases, J lost 1 base, and 12 bases lay in between. This CDR3 region has 16 residues. Germline lookup yields CDR1 MGHRA and CDR2 YSYEKL. Written as DNA, the CDR3 is TGCGCCAGCAGCCAACGCGGACAGCCCAGCAATCAGCCCCAGCATTTT. This encodes CASSQRGQPSNQPQHF.

The chain uses TRBV11-3 and TRBJ2-1; 7 bases map to TRBD1. Trimming removed 4 bases from V and 5 bases from J; junction bases left unmatched: 11. The CDR3 spans 16 residues. Per germline, CDR1 SGHNT and CDR2 YENEEA. The CDR3 bases are TGTGCCAGCAGCTCTCTAACGCGGACAGGAAACAATGAGCAGTTCTTC. As protein: CASSSLTRTGNNEQFF.

The rearrangement uses TRBV30 and TRBJ1-2; the match to TRBD1 covers 9 bases. The V gene end was trimmed by 5 bases and the J gene end by 2 bases; junction bases not matched to a gene: 9. The germline gives CDR1 GTSNPN, CDR2 SVGIG (reference sequence). This CDR3 is built from 15 residues. The CDR3 coding sequence is TGTGCCTGGTACGGGACAGGGCGGTTCAACTATGGCTACACCTTC. Its translation: CAWYGTGRFNYGYTF.

V usage is TRBV18 and J usage is TRBJ2-3, with a tentative D call TRBD1 (5 bases). With 0 bases removed from V and 4 bases from J, the gap between germline ends came to 14 bases. This CDR3 comprises 16 residues. Germline CDR1 reads KGHSH; CDR2 reads LQKENI. The CDR3 sequence is CASSPPVPGIADTQYF. The CDR3, as DNA: TGTGCCAGCTCACCACCGGTTCCAGGGATTGCAGATACGCAGTATTTT.

V and J are TRBV7-9 and TRBJ2-2, with TRBD1 matching 7 bases. V shed 5 bases, J shed 7 bases, and the junction held 7 bases outside the gene matches. CDR1 is SEHNR, CDR2 FQNEAQ, per germline (reference sequence). CDR3 size: 14 residues. The CDR3 spells CASSLDRSIGELFF. Here the CDR3 DNA reads TGTGCCAGCAGCCTGGACAGGAGCATCGGGGAGCTGTTTTTT.

This chain uses TRBV18 with TRBJ2-7, with 7 bases fitting TRBD1. The CDR3 consists of 15 residues. Trimming cost V 5 bases and J 4 bases; bases outside gene matches: 11. Germline V gives CDR1 KGHSH, CDR2 LQKENI. In DNA, the CDR3 is TGTGCCAGCTCAGTCCGGGACAGCAGCTCGTACGAGCAGTACTTC. It translates to CASSVRDSSSYEQYF. The full variable domain, with the rest looked up from reference TRBV18 and TRBJ2-7, is NAGVMQNPRHLVRRRGQEARLRCSPMKGHSHVYWYRQLPEEGLKFMVYLQKENIIDESGMPKERFSAEFPKEGPSILRIQQVVRGDSAAYFCASSVRDSSSYEQYFGPGTRLTVT.

The V and J genes are TRBV6-6 and TRBJ2-7; TRBD1 agrees at 9 bases. Trimming took 6 bases from V and 2 from J; bases not matched to a gene: 8. Germline V gene sequence: CDR1 MNHNY, CDR2 SVGAGI (reference sequence). CDR3 length: 15 residues. CDR3 protein: CASSETGQGPYEQYF. The CDR3 coding sequence is TGTGCCAGCAGCGAAACGGGACAGGGCCCCTACGAGCAGTACTTC.

This rearrangement joins TRBV27 to TRBJ2-6, with D maybe TRBD2 (6 bases). The V and J ends lost 0 bases and 2 bases respectively, with 8 bases between them. Germline CDR1 is MNHEY and CDR2 is SMNVEV (reference sequence). The length of the CDR3 is 16 residues. The CDR3 nucleotides are TGTGCCAGCAGTTTATCTTGGGGGGCTGGGGCCAACGTCCTGACTTTC. The encoded protein is CASSLSWGAGANVLTF.

The rearrangement joins TRBV4-3 to TRBJ1-5; TRBD1 aligns across 8 bases. J gave up 4 bases and V 0 bases, and 11 bases lay outside the gene matches. The CDR3 covers 18 residues. Germline lookup yields CDR1 LGHNA and CDR2 YSLEER. This CDR3 reads CASSQDWAGGSTNQPQHF. The CDR3 DNA reads as TGCGCCAGCAGCCAAGATTGGGCAGGGGGCAGCACGAATCAGCCCCAGCATTTT.

The chain couples TRBV5-6 to TRBJ1-6; 7 bases are a match to TRBD1. The CDR3 is 14 amino acids. Germline CDR1 reads SGHDT; CDR2 reads YYEEEE. Trimming took 6 bases from V and 10 from J; bases not matched to a gene: 10. The CDR3 sequence: CASTETGSESPLHF. The CDR3, as DNA: TGTGCCAGCACCGAGACAGGGAGTGAATCACCCCTCCACTTT.

The chain carries TRBV4-1 and TRBJ1-3; no reliable D call. CDR1 and CDR2 (germline): MGHRA, YSYEKL. This CDR3 has 13 residues. Trimming shortened V by 5 bases and J by 8 bases, and 13 bases separated the two germline ends. This CDR3 is CASSAGLQYTIYF. CDR3 bases: TGCGCCAGCAGCGCAGGATTGCAGTACACCATATATTTT.

V usage is TRBV2 and J usage is TRBJ1-6, with a tentative D call TRBD1 (5 bases). V lost 3 bases, J lost 9 bases, and 15 bases lay in between. The CDR3 consists of 15 residues. Germline CDR1 is SNHLY and CDR2 is FYNNEI. CDR3 DNA sequence: TGTGCCAGCAGTGACAGGGAGGGTAGTAGTTCACCCCTCCACTTT. This encodes CASSDREGSSSPLHF. Combining the CDR3 with reference TRBV2 and TRBJ1-6 gives the whole variable domain EPEVTQTPSHQVTQMGQEVILRCVPISNHLYFYWYRQILGQKVEFLVSFYNNEISEKSEIFDDQFSVERPDGSNFTLKIRSTKLEDSAMYFCASSDREGSSSPLHFGNGTRLTVT.

This chain joins TRBV19 and TRBJ1-1; TRBD1 matches 7 bases. This CDR3 has 15 residues. Trimming removed 6 bases from V and 6 bases from J; junction bases left unmatched: 13. CDR1 and CDR2 (germline): LNHDA, SQIVND (reference sequence). The CDR3 is CASSQQGLGSAEAFF. CDR3 bases: TGTGCCAGTAGCCAACAGGGGTTAGGTTCCGCTGAAGCTTTCTTT. The full variable domain, completed using reference TRBV19 and TRBJ1-1, is DGGITQSPKYLFRKEGQNVTLSCEQNLNHDAMYWYRQDPGQGLRLIYYSQIVNDFQKGDIAEGYSVSREKKESFPLTVTSAQKNPTAFYLCASSQQGLGSAEAFFGQGTRLTVV.

V is TRBV4-3 and J is TRBJ2-2, with a possible D match to TRBD1 (6 bases). Germline-derived CDR1 and CDR2 are LGHNA and YSLEER. The V end lost 3 bases, the J end lost 8 bases, and 13 bases lay between the germline ends. The CDR3 is made up of 14 amino acids. This chain's CDR3 is CASSQTTGPGELFF. The CDR3 DNA reads as TGCGCCAGCAGCCAGACGACAGGTCCTGGGGAGCTGTTTTTT.

The CDR3 DNA is TGTGCCAGCAGCTTGTCCCAGGGGGGTGGCTACACCTTC. The encoded protein is CASSLSQGGGYTF. The V gene is TRBV7-3, the J gene TRBJ1-2, with 7 bases aligning to TRBD1. The CDR3 extends over 13 amino acids. From germline, CDR1 is SGHTA and CDR2 FQGTGA. V lost 3 bases and J lost 7; bases outside the gene matches: 5.

Only one count was recorded for this clone. This chain joins TRBV19 and TRBJ2-1; possible D gene TRBD1, 5 bases. V was shortened by 5 bases and J by 0 bases, with 11 bases between the two germline ends. There are 15 residues in the CDR3. The germline V gene encodes CDR1 LNHDA and CDR2 SQIVND (reference sequence). Here the CDR3 reads CASSSWGSSYNEQFF. CDR3 in DNA: TGTGCCAGTAGTTCTTGGGGCAGCTCCTACAATGAGCAGTTCTTC.

CDR3 region: CASSPSGRGPHTDTQYF. As DNA, the CDR3 is TGTGCCAGCAGCCCAAGCGGGAGGGGGCCCCACACAGATACGCAGTATTTT. J is TRBJ2-3 and V is TRBV5-8; 10 bases align to TRBD2. V dropped 4 bases and J dropped 2; count of bases not matched to a gene: 10. CDR1 and CDR2 from the germline V gene are SGHTS and YDEGEE. This CDR3 has 17 residues.

The V call is TRBV25-1, the J call TRBJ2-3; 8 bases fit TRBD2. The ends lost 4 bases at V and 4 bases at J; junction bases unmatched: 7. Per the germline V gene, CDR1 is MGHDK and CDR2 is SYGVNS. The CDR3 runs 15 residues. CDR3 amino acids: CASSVRTGGPDTQYF. The CDR3 DNA is TGTGCCAGCAGTGTTAGGACGGGAGGGCCAGATACGCAGTATTTT.

In this sample, this clone turned up once. This sequence joins TRBV9 and TRBJ2-2; 12 bases agree with TRBD1. CDR3 length: 17 amino acids. Unmatched junction bases numbered 9, after V lost 1 base and J lost 8 bases. Germline V gene data show CDR1 as SGDLS and CDR2 as YYNGEE. CDR3 sequence (DNA): TGTGCCAGCAGCGTACCCAGGACGGGACAGGGGGCTGGGGAGCTGTTTTTT. This codes for CASSVPRTGQGAGELFF. The whole variable domain, remainder taken from reference TRBV9 and TRBJ2-2, is DSGVTQTPKHLITATGQRVTLRCSPRSGDLSVYWYQQSLDQGLQFLIQYYNGEERAKGNILERFSAQQFPDLHSELNLSSLELGDSALYFCASSVPRTGQGAGELFFGEGSRLTVL.

This clone was counted once. The chain is built from TRBV30 and TRBJ2-2; 8 bases match TRBD1. This CDR3 region has 12 residues. Trimming at V came to 7 bases and at J to 3 bases, leaving 1 base not matched to a gene. Germline V gene lookup returns CDR1 GTSNPN and CDR2 SVGIG (reference sequence). The CDR3 reads CASDRDTGELFF. CDR3 in DNA: TGTGCCTCGGACAGGGACACCGGGGAGCTGTTTTTT.